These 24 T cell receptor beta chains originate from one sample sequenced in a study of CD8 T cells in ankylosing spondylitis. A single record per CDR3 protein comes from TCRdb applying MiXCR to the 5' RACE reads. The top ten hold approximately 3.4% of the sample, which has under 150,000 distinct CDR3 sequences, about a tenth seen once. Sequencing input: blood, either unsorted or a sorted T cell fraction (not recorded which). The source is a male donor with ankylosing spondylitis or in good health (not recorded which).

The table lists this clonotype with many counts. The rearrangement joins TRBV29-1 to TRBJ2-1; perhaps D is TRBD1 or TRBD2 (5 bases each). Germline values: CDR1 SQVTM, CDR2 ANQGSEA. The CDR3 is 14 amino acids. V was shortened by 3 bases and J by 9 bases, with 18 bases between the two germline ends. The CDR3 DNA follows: TGCAGCGTTGACCCCTCAGGGAGCCTGGGTGAGCAGTTCTTC. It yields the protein CSVDPSGSLGEQFF.

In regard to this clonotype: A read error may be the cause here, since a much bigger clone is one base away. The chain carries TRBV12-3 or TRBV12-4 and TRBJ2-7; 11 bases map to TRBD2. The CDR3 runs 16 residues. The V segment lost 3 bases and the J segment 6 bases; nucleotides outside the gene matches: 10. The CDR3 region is CASSFTISGRASEQYF. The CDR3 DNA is TGTGCCAGCAGTTTTACTATTAGCGGGAGGGCTAGCGAGCAGTACTTC.

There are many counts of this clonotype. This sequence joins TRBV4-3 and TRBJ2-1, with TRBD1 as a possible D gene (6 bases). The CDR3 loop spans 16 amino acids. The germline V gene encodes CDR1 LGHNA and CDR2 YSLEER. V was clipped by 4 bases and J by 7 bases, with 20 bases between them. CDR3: CASSRTGTPYFNEQFF. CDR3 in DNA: TGCGCCAGCAGCCGGACCGGGACACCCTATTTTAATGAGCAGTTCTTC.

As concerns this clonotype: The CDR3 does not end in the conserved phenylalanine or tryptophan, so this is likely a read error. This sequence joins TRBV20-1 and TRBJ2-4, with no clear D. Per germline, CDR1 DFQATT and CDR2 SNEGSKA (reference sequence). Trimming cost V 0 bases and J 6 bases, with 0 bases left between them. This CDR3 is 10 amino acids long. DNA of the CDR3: TGCAGTGCTAGAGAAAACATTCAGTACTAC. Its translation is CSARENIQYY.

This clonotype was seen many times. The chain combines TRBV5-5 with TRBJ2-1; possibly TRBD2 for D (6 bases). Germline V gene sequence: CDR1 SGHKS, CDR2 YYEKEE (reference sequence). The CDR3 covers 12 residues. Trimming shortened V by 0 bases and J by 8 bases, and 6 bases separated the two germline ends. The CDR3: CASSLVADEQFF. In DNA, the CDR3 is TGTGCCAGCAGCTTGGTAGCGGATGAGCAGTTCTTC.

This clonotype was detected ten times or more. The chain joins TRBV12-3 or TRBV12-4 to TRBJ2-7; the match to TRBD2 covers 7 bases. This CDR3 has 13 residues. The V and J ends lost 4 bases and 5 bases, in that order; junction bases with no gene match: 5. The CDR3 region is CASSSGGRDEQYF. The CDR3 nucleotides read TGTGCCAGCAGTTCGGGAGGACGGGACGAGCAGTACTTC.

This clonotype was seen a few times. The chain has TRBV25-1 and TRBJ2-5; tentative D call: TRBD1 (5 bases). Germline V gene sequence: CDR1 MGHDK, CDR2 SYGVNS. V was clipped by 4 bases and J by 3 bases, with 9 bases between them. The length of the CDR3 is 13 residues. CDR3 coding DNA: TGTGCCAGCAGTGCAGTAGGGGAAGAGACCCAGTACTTC. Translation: CASSAVGEETQYF.

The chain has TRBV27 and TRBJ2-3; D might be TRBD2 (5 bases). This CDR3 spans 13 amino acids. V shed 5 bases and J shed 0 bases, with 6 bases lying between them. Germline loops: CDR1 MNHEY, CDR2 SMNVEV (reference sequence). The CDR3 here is CASSERSTDTQYF. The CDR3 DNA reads TGTGCCAGCAGTGAGCGGAGCACAGATACGCAGTATTTT.

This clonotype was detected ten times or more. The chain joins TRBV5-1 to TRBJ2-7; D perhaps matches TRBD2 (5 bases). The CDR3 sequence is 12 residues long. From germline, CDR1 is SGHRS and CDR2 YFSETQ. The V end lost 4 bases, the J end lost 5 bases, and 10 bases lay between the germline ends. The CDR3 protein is CASSTAGDEQYF. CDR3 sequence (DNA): TGCGCCAGCAGCACCGCCGGGGACGAGCAGTACTTC.

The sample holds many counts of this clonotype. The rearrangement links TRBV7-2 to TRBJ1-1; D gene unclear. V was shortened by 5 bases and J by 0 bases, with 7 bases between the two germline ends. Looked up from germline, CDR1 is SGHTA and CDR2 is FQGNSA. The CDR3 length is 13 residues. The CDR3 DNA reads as TGTGCCAGCAGCGCCCAGATGAACACTGAAGCTTTCTTT. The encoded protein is CASSAQMNTEAFF.

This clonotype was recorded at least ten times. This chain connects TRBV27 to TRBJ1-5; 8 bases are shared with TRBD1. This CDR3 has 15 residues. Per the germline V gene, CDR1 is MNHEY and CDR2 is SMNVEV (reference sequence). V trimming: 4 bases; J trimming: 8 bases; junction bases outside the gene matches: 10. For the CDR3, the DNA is TGTGCCAGCAGTTCCAGGGGGCTTTTTTTCGAGCCCCAGCATTTT. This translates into CASSSRGLFFEPQHF.

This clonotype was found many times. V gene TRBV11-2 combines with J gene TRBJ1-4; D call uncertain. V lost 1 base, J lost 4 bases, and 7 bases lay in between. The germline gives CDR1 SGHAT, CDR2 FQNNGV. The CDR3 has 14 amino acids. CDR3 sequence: CASSLGFFNEKLFF. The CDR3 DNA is TGTGCCAGCAGCTTAGGATTCTTTAATGAAAAACTGTTTTTT.

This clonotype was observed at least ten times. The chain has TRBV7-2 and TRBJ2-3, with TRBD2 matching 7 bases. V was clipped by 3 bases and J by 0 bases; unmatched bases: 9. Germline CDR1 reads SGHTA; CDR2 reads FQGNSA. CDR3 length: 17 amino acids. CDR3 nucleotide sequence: TGTGCCAGCAGCTTGAAGGCTAGCGGATATAGCACAGATACGCAGTATTTT. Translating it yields CASSLKASGYSTDTQYF.

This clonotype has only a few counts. The chain's CDR3 is CASSLGDKQETQYF. The CDR3 DNA reads as TGCGCCAGCAGCTTGGGGGACAAGCAAGAGACCCAGTACTTC. The chain uses TRBV5-1 and TRBJ2-5; perhaps TRBD1 as D (6 bases). This CDR3 contains 14 residues. Germline CDR1 is SGHRS and CDR2 is YFSETQ. V shed 0 bases and J shed 2 bases, with 8 bases lying between them.

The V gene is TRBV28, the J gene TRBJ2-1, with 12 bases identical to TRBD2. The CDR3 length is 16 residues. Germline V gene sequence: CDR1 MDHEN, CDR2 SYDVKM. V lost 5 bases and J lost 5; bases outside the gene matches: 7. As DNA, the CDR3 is TGTGCCAGCAGTCTCAATGGACTAGCGGGAAACAATGAGCAGTTCTTC. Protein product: CASSLNGLAGNNEQFF.

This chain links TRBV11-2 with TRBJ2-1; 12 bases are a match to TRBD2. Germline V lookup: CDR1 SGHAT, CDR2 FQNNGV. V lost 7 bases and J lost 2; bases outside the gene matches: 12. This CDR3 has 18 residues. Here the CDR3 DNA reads TGTGCCAGCATCTATCAGCCCGGGACTAGCGGGCCCTACAATGAGCAGTTCTTC. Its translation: CASIYQPGTSGPYNEQFF.

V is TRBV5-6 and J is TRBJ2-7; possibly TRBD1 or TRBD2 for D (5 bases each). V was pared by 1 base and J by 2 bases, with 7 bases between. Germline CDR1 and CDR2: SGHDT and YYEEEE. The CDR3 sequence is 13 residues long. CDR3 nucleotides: TGTGCCAGCAGCTTGCGGGGACCCTACGAGCAGTACTTC. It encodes CASSLRGPYEQYF.

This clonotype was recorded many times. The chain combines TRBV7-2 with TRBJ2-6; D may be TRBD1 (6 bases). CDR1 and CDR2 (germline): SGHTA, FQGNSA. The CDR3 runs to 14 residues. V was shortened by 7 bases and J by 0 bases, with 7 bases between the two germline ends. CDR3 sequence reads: CASKDSSGANVLTF. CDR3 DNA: TGTGCCAGCAAGGACAGCTCTGGGGCCAACGTCCTGACTTTC.

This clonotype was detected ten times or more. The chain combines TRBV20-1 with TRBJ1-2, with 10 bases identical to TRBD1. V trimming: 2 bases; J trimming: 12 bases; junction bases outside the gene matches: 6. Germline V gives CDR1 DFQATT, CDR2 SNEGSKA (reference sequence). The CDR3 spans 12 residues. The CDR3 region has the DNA TGCAGTGCTAGAATCCAGGACAGGGGGGACACCTTC. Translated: CSARIQDRGDTF.

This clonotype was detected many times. The CDR3 is CASSLDRGRSEQYF. The CDR3 region has the DNA TGCGCCAGCAGCTTGGATAGGGGCCGGAGCGAGCAGTACTTC. The chain couples TRBV5-1 to TRBJ2-7; weak D call: TRBD1 (5 bases). Germline assignment: CDR1 SGHRS and CDR2 YFSETQ. This CDR3 comprises 14 residues. Deletions cut 0 bases from V and 6 bases from J, with 13 bases between.

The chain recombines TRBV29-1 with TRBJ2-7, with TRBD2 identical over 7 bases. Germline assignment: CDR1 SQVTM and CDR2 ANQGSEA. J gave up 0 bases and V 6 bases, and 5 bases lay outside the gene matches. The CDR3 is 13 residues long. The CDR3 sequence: CSVGGLNSYEQYF. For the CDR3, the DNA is TGCAGCGTGGGGGGACTAAACTCCTACGAGCAGTACTTC.

CDR3 protein: CSAHASGTGTYEQYF. CDR3 coding DNA: TGCAGTGCACATGCTTCCGGGACAGGGACCTACGAGCAGTACTTC. This chain uses TRBV20-1 with TRBJ2-7; 9 positions match TRBD1. The CDR3 covers 15 residues. After removal of 6 bases from V and 2 bases from J, the junction contained 11 bases not matched to a gene. Looked up from germline, CDR1 is DFQATT and CDR2 is SNEGSKA (reference sequence).

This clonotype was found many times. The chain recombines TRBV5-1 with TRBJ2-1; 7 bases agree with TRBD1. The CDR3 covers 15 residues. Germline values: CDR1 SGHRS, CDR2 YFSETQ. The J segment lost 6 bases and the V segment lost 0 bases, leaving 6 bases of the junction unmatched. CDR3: CASSLEQGVINEQFF. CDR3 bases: TGCGCCAGCAGCTTGGAGCAGGGGGTTATCAATGAGCAGTTCTTC.

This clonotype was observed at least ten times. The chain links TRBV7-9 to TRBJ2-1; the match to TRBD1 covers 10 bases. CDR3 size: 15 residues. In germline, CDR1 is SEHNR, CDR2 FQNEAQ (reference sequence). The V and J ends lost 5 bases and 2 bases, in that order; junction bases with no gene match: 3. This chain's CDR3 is CASSVTGGAYNEQFF. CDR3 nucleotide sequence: TGTGCCAGCAGCGTGACAGGGGGCGCCTACAATGAGCAGTTCTTC.